This passage covers 32 T cell receptor beta chains from one sample sequenced in a study of radiation and T cells in renal cell carcinoma. Time point reported: baseline pretreatment blood. Sample treatment: 15 Gy SBRT to primary tumor, nephrectomy 4 weeks later. Here immunoSEQ multiplex PCR was the method, and the copy in TCRdb shows in-frame clones only, minus some. The top ten clones hold around 4.1% of a sample with 150,000 or so clones, approximately 90% of them seen once. Sequenced here: blood, sampled from a patient whose treatment included radiotherapy and nephrectomy. These receptors all stem from a woman in her 70s with renal cell carcinoma.

V usage is TRBV9 and J usage is TRBJ1-2; possibly TRBD1 for D (6 bases). The CDR3 loop spans 15 amino acids. Germline V gene lookup returns CDR1 SGDLS and CDR2 YYNGEE. V lost 0 bases and J 5 bases, leaving 14 bases between the germline ends. CDR3 DNA sequence: TGTGCCAGCAGCGTAGATCCAGGGGATGGGTATGGCTACACCTTC. The encoded protein is CASSVDPGDGYGYTF.

J is TRBJ2-1 and V is TRBV7-3, with 10 nucleotides matching TRBD1. The CDR3 covers 15 residues. The V and J ends lost 5 bases and 7 bases, in that order; junction bases with no gene match: 8. CDR1 is SGHTA and CDR2 is FQGTGA in the germline V gene. The CDR3 reads CASSLGTGDINEQFF. The CDR3 coding sequence is TGTGCCAGCAGCCTCGGGACAGGGGACATAAATGAGCAGTTCTTC.

The chain has TRBV2 and TRBJ1-5, with 9 bases identical to TRBD1. This CDR3 comprises 13 residues. Germline CDR1 and CDR2: SNHLY and FYNNEI. Trimming cost V 6 bases and J 7 bases; bases outside gene matches: 4. CDR3 DNA: TGTGCCAGCAGGGGACAGGGACAACAGCCCCAGCATTTT. Residues: CASRGQGQQPQHF.

The chain has TRBV7-3 and TRBJ1-2; 9 bases align to TRBD1. Trimming at V came to 1 base and at J to 7 bases, leaving 4 bases not matched to a gene. The germline V gene encodes CDR1 SGHTA and CDR2 FQGTGA. CDR3 length: 14 residues. The CDR3 DNA reads as TGTGCCAGCAGCTTAAGTACAGGGGGCGGTGGCTACACCTTC. Translation: CASSLSTGGGGYTF.

The genes are TRBV7-8 and TRBJ1-1; 10 bases are shared with TRBD1. This CDR3 spans 15 amino acids. Unmatched junction bases numbered 6, after V lost 4 bases and J lost 4 bases. CDR1 is SGHVS and CDR2 is FQNEAQ in the germline V gene. Here the CDR3 DNA reads TGTGCCAGCAGCTCTAGTAGACAGGGGGCCACTGAAGCTTTCTTT. Translated: CASSSSRQGATEAFF.

The rearrangement uses TRBV11-2 and TRBJ1-2, with D perhaps TRBD1 (5 bases). The V and J ends lost 0 bases and 6 bases respectively, with 8 bases between them. Per germline, CDR1 SGHAT and CDR2 FQNNGV. This CDR3 region has 13 residues. The CDR3 DNA reads TGTGCCAGCAGCTTAGATCCCAGGGATGGCTACACCTTC. The encoded protein is CASSLDPRDGYTF.

In its sample, this clone was seen a few times. V and J are TRBV5-6 and TRBJ1-1; D uncertain. V lost 0 bases to trimming and J lost 4 bases, with 10 bases between them. Germline CDR1 reads SGHDT; CDR2 reads YYEEEE. This CDR3 is built from 14 residues. The CDR3 bases are TGTGCCAGCAGCTTGGCGGGTATTGGCACTGAAGCTTTCTTT. Its translation is CASSLAGIGTEAFF. The entire variable domain, with the rest obtained from reference TRBV5-6 and TRBJ1-1, is as follows: DAGVTQSPTHLIKTRGQQVTLRCSPKSGHDTVSWYQQALGQGPQFIFQYYEEEERQRGNFPDRFSGHQFPNYSSELNVNALLLGDSALYLCASSLAGIGTEAFFGQGTRLTVV.

The chain has TRBV7-2 and TRBJ2-7, with 13 bases fitting TRBD2. Trimming cost V 5 bases and J 1 base; bases outside gene matches: 5. CDR1 SGHTA and CDR2 FQGNSA come from the germline V gene. CDR3 length: 16 amino acids. The CDR3 loop reads CASSIRTSGGSYEQYF. The CDR3 region has the DNA TGTGCCAGCAGCATTCGGACTAGCGGGGGTTCCTACGAGCAGTACTTC.

CDR3 nucleotides: TGTGCCATCACCGGGGACCTCTCCTACGAGCAGTACTTC. Encoded protein: CAITGDLSYEQYF. This sequence joins TRBV10-3 and TRBJ2-7, with D perhaps matching TRBD1 or TRBD2 (5 bases each). The germline V gene has CDR1 ENHRY and CDR2 SYGVKD. The length of the CDR3 is 13 residues. The V end was cut by 7 bases, the J end by 0 bases, with 10 bases between.

The chain joins TRBV5-1 to TRBJ2-2, with TRBD2 identical over 8 bases. The CDR3 has 15 residues. Germline loops: CDR1 SGHRS, CDR2 YFSETQ. J lost 4 bases, V lost 3 bases, and 5 bases had no gene match. The chain's CDR3 is CASSSGGASTGELFF. The CDR3 coding sequence is TGCGCCAGCAGCTCGGGAGGGGCCAGCACCGGGGAGCTGTTTTTT. Full variable domain (remainder filled in from reference TRBV5-1 and TRBJ2-2): KAGVTQTPRYLIKTRGQQVTLSCSPISGHRSVSWYQQTPGQGLQFLFEYFSETQRNKGNFPGRFSGRQFSNSRSEMNVSTLELGDSALYLCASSSGGASTGELFFGEGSRLTVL.

The genes are TRBV6-5 and TRBJ1-1; 9 bases line up with TRBD1. The CDR3 is 15 amino acids. The germline gives CDR1 MNHEY, CDR2 SVGAGI. Trimming cost V 6 bases and J 5 bases; bases outside gene matches: 10. CDR3 sequence (DNA): TGTGCCAGCAGACCCTCACAGGGGGCGCGAACTGAAGCTTTCTTT. Its translation: CASRPSQGARTEAFF.

The J gene is TRBJ2-3, the V gene TRBV5-1; a weak D match, TRBD1 (5 bases). This CDR3 comprises 15 residues. Trimming pared 0 bases from V and 1 base from J, leaving 9 bases between. Germline V gene lookup returns CDR1 SGHRS and CDR2 YFSETQ. The CDR3 loop is CASSLAGRGTDTQYF. CDR3 nucleotide sequence: TGCGCCAGCAGCTTGGCTGGCAGGGGCACAGATACGCAGTATTTT.

The chain has TRBV6-1 and TRBJ1-2; a possible D gene is TRBD1 (5 bases). Germline CDR1 MNHNS, CDR2 SASEGT. CDR3 length: 15 amino acids. Trimming took 0 bases from V and 4 from J, leaving 12 bases between them. The CDR3 protein is CASSEAGPGLYGYTF. CDR3 nucleotides: TGTGCCAGCAGTGAAGCGGGGCCGGGTCTCTATGGCTACACCTTC.

The chain employs TRBV4-2 and TRBJ2-7, with 7 bases lining up with TRBD1. This CDR3 has 15 residues. Trimming at V came to 0 bases and at J to 3 bases, leaving 5 bases not matched to a gene. The germline V gene encodes CDR1 LGHNA and CDR2 YNFKEQ. CDR3 loop: CASSQDWQGVYEQYF. The DNA for the CDR3 is TGTGCCAGCAGCCAAGATTGGCAGGGGGTCTACGAGCAGTACTTC.

This clone has just a few counts. The rearrangement joins TRBV5-6 to TRBJ1-1; 11 bases agree with TRBD1. Per the germline V gene, CDR1 is SGHDT and CDR2 is YYEEEE. The CDR3 is made up of 15 amino acids. Trimming cost V 4 bases and J 3 bases; bases outside gene matches: 5. CDR3: CASSGTGGRYTEAFF. The CDR3 nucleotides are TGTGCCAGCAGCGGGACAGGGGGTCGATACACTGAAGCTTTCTTT. Together with reference TRBV5-6 and TRBJ1-1, the CDR3 gives the full variable domain: DAGVTQSPTHLIKTRGQQVTLRCSPKSGHDTVSWYQQALGQGPQFIFQYYEEEERQRGNFPDRFSGHQFPNYSSELNVNALLLGDSALYLCASSGTGGRYTEAFFGQGTRLTVV.

The rearrangement uses TRBV7-2 and TRBJ1-1; tentatively, D is TRBD1 (6 bases). The germline gives CDR1 SGHTA, CDR2 FQGNSA. This CDR3 region has 13 residues. Deletions cut 3 bases from V and 5 bases from J, with 10 bases between. The DNA for the CDR3 is TGTGCCAGCAGCTTGGGACACGAGACTGAAGCTTTCTTT. As protein: CASSLGHETEAFF.

The chain links TRBV5-8 to TRBJ1-2; D gene uncertain. Germline CDR1 reads SGHTS; CDR2 reads YDEGEE. The CDR3 totals 10 residues. Trimming shortened V by 2 bases and J by 6 bases, and 2 bases separated the two germline ends. CDR3 in amino acids: CASSFDGYTF. The DNA for the CDR3 is TGTGCCAGCAGCTTCGATGGCTACACCTTC.

This chain joins TRBV30 and TRBJ2-1; D uncertain. The CDR3 runs 11 residues. CDR1 and CDR2 from the germline V gene are GTSNPN and SVGIG (reference sequence). V lost 5 bases and J 5 bases, leaving 7 bases between the germline ends. The DNA of the CDR3 is TGTGCCTGGGCTCCGAACAATGAGCAGTTCTTC. Amino acid sequence: CAWAPNNEQFF. Full variable domain (missing parts from reference TRBV30 and TRBJ2-1): SQTIHQWPATLVQPVGSPLSLECTVEGTSNPNLYWYRQAAGRGLQLLFYSVGIGQISSEVPQNLSASRPQDRQFILSSKKLLLSDSGFYLCAWAPNNEQFFGPGTRLTVL.

J is TRBJ2-1 and V is TRBV4-2; 8 nucleotides agree with TRBD2. J was trimmed by 4 bases and V by 3 bases; bases with no gene match: 5. Germline V gives CDR1 LGHNA, CDR2 YNFKEQ. The CDR3 extends over 15 amino acids. The CDR3 DNA reads TGTGCCAGCAGCCAGACTAGCGCTAAATACAATGAGCAGTTCTTC. It is translated as CASSQTSAKYNEQFF.

V and J are TRBV7-8 and TRBJ2-3, with TRBD2 matching 8 bases. The junction had 5 bases not matched to a gene; V was cut back by 5 bases and J by 4 bases. Germline-derived CDR1 and CDR2 are SGHVS and FQNEAQ. The CDR3 is made up of 14 amino acids. CDR3 nucleotides: TGTGCCAGCAGCCCGGGGGGGCTCCCAGATACGCAGTATTTT. The encoded protein is CASSPGGLPDTQYF.

The J gene is TRBJ2-2, the V gene TRBV19; D unclear. Germline V gene data show CDR1 as LNHDA and CDR2 as SQIVND (reference sequence). This CDR3 spans 15 amino acids. The V end was cut by 0 bases, the J end by 5 bases, with 10 bases between. DNA of the CDR3: TGTGCCAGTAGTATAGACTCGACCCGGACCGGGGAGCTGTTTTTT. Amino acids: CASSIDSTRTGELFF.

This rearrangement joins TRBV5-1 to TRBJ2-6, with D hard to call. V dropped 5 bases and J dropped 4 bases, with 4 bases sitting between them. Germline CDR1 and CDR2: SGHRS and YFSETQ. The CDR3 covers 12 residues. CDR3 bases: TGCGCCAGCAGAGGCGGGGCCAACGTCCTGACTTTC. Translation: CASRGGANVLTF.

The rearrangement joins TRBV15 to TRBJ2-3; 8 bases map to TRBD2. The CDR3 length is 15 residues. The V gene end was trimmed by 3 bases and the J gene end by 3 bases; junction bases not matched to a gene: 5. The germline gives CDR1 LNHNV, CDR2 YYDKDF (reference sequence). The CDR3 DNA is TGTGCCACCAGCAGGGCGGGGGGTAGTACAGATACGCAGTATTTT. It is translated as CATSRAGGSTDTQYF. The variable domain in full, completed from reference TRBV15 and TRBJ2-3, reads DAMVIQNPRYQVTQFGKPVTLSCSQTLNHNVMYWYQQKSSQAPKLLFHYYDKDFNNEADTPDNFQSRRPNTSFCFLDIRSPGLGDTAMYLCATSRAGGSTDTQYFGPGTRLTVL.

The chain is built from TRBV19 and TRBJ2-1; 8 bases are shared with TRBD2. CDR1 LNHDA and CDR2 SQIVND come from the germline V gene (reference sequence). The CDR3 consists of 14 residues. V gave up 4 bases and J gave up 5 bases; unmatched junction bases: 4. In DNA form, the CDR3 reads TGTGCCAGTAGTAACTTGCGGGGGGACAATGAGCAGTTCTTC. Protein product: CASSNLRGDNEQFF.

The chain links TRBV7-2 to TRBJ1-1, with unresolved D. The germline CDR1 and CDR2 sequences are SGHTA and FQGNSA. V was cut by 5 bases and J by 0 bases, with 7 bases left in between. The CDR3 is made up of 13 amino acids. In DNA form, the CDR3 reads TGTGCCAGCAGCCCGACCGTGAACACTGAAGCTTTCTTT. It translates to CASSPTVNTEAFF. The full variable domain, its missing parts supplied by reference TRBV7-2 and TRBJ1-1, is GAGVSQSPSNKVTEKGKDVELRCDPISGHTALYWYRQSLGQGLEFLIYFQGNSAPDKSGLPSDRFSAERTGGSVSTLTIQRTQQEDSAVYLCASSPTVNTEAFFGQGTRLTVV.

The V call is TRBV16, the J call TRBJ1-2, with 8 bases lining up with TRBD1. Germline CDR1 reads KGHSY; CDR2 reads FQNENV. This CDR3 has 13 amino acids. V was pared by 8 bases and J by 4 bases, with 6 bases of the junction left unmatched. The CDR3 spells CASLRDRSYGYTF. The CDR3 coding sequence is TGTGCCAGCCTCCGGGACAGGTCCTATGGCTACACCTTC.

The rearrangement links TRBV27 to TRBJ1-1; D might be TRBD1 (6 bases). This CDR3 region has 13 residues. Trimming removed 3 bases from V and 5 bases from J, with 10 bases in between. The germline gives CDR1 MNHEY, CDR2 SMNVEV (reference sequence). The CDR3 DNA reads as TGTGCCAGCAGTTTGGGGGGGCGAACTGAAGCTTTCTTT. Encoded protein: CASSLGGRTEAFF.

A note on this clone: The sample has other DNA sequences that encode this CDR3 too. The chain recombines TRBV29-1 with TRBJ1-1; D is unclear. V dropped 7 bases and J dropped 0 bases, with 12 bases sitting between them. Germline V gene lookup returns CDR1 SQVTM and CDR2 ANQGSEA. The length of the CDR3 is 13 residues. CDR3 nucleotide sequence: TGCAGCGCCTCCCCTATACTGAACACTGAAGCTTTCTTT. Its protein product is CSASPILNTEAFF.

V usage is TRBV7-9 and J usage is TRBJ2-7; the D is unclear. CDR1 SEHNR and CDR2 FQNEAQ come from the germline V gene (reference sequence). The CDR3 runs 13 residues. The ends were cut back, 2 bases at V and 7 bases at J, with 12 bases in the middle. CDR3 coding DNA: TGTGCCAGCAGCTTAATGACGGTCGGAGAGCAGTACTTC. Its protein is CASSLMTVGEQYF. Based on the CDR3 plus reference TRBV7-9 and TRBJ2-7, the full variable domain is DTGVSQNPRHKITKRGQNVTFRCDPISEHNRLYWYRQTLGQGPEFLTYFQNEAQLEKSRLLSDRFSAERPKGSFSTLEIQRTEQGDSAMYLCASSLMTVGEQYFGPGTRLTVT.

The genes are TRBV12-5 and TRBJ2-5; a weak D match, TRBD1 (8 bases). V was pared by 6 bases and J by 4 bases, with 12 bases between. The CDR3 consists of 13 residues. Germline CDR1 reads LGHNT; CDR2 reads FRNRAP. CDR3 region: CASGDREGETQYF. The CDR3 DNA follows: TGTGCTAGTGGGGACAGGGAGGGAGAGACCCAGTACTTC. The full variable domain, completed using reference TRBV12-5 and TRBJ2-5, is DARVTQTPRHKVTEMGQEVTMRCQPILGHNTVFWYRQTMMQGLELLAYFRNRAPLDDSGMPKDRFSAEMPDATLATLKIQPSEPRDSAVYFCASGDREGETQYFGPGTRLLVL.

The V call is TRBV7-2, the J call TRBJ2-7; 7 nucleotides line up with TRBD1. This CDR3 spans 16 amino acids. The V segment lost 5 bases and the J segment 0 bases; nucleotides outside the gene matches: 10. The germline gives CDR1 SGHTA, CDR2 FQGNSA. CDR3 nucleotide sequence: TGTGCCAGCAGCCCGGGACAGCCGTTAAGCTCCTACGAGCAGTACTTC. It codes for CASSPGQPLSSYEQYF.

This chain connects TRBV4-2 to TRBJ1-1; tentatively, D is TRBD1 (6 bases). V was clipped by 0 bases and J by 6 bases, with 14 bases between them. This CDR3 is built from 15 residues. In germline, CDR1 is LGHNA, CDR2 YNFKEQ. DNA for the CDR3: TGTGCCAGCAGCCAAGATCTACAGGGCAGGCCTGAAGCTTTCTTT. It encodes CASSQDLQGRPEAFF.